Given below is one T cell receptor (beta chain) in context. Trimming stripped 4 bases from V and 8 bases from J, with 11 bases between. CDR3 length: 12 residues. Germline values: CDR1 MNHNS, CDR2 SASEGT. These data originate in a study of blood T cell dynamics during melanoma immunotherapy. Looking at the study overall: Patients with metastatic melanoma got pembrolizumab or nivolumab-ipilimumab as first-line care.

TCRdb keeps only in-frame clones here, not all; method: immunoSEQ multiplex PCR. Found here are about 5,600 clones, approximately 84% of them singletons; the top ten hold roughly 29%. Time point meaning: week 3, after first cycle of checkpoint inhibitor. Blood was drawn before treatment and at week 3 after checkpoint blockade. Response was assessed by RECIST 1.1 at 12 weeks, except a couple of rapid progressors. Patients had no prior systemic cancer treatment, immunosuppressants or other active cancers. Sequencing used blood, obtained from a patient treated with checkpoint blockade. This clonotype was sampled from a human donor with melanoma. Some clones in this sample may be carry-over from other donors' samples. The chain couples TRBV6-1 to TRBJ1-2, with D unresolved. CDR3 DNA: TGTGCCAGCAGTGGACTGACTCGAGGCTACACCTTC. Its translation is CASSGLTRGYTF.